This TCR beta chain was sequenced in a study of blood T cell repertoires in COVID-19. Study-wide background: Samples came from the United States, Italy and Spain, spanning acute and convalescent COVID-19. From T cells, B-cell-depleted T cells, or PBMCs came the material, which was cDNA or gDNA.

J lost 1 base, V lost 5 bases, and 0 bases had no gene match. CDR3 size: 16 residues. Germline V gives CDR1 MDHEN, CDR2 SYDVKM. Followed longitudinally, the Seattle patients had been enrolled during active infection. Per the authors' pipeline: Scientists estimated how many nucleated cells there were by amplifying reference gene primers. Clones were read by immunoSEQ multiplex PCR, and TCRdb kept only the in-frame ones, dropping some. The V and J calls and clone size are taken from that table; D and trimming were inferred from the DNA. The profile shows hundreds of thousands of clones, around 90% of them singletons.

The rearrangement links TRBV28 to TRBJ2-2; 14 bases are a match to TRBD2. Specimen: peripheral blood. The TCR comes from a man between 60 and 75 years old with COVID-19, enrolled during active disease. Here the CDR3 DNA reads TGTGCCAGCAGTGGGACTAGCGGGAGGAACACCGGGGAGCTGTTTTTT. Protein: CASSGTSGRNTGELFF.